These 13 T cell receptor beta chains came from one sample sequenced in a study of blood T cell repertoires in COVID-19. The table came from immunoSEQ multiplex PCR; TCRdb's copy has only in-frame clones and leaves some out. The profile shows about 220,000 clones, around 80% of them singletons. The sample was peripheral blood. All receptors come from a woman between 65 and 79 years old with acute or convalescent COVID-19.

This sequence joins TRBV7-2 and TRBJ2-5; D gene unclear. Trimming stripped 0 bases from V and 3 bases from J, with 11 bases between. CDR3 length: 15 amino acids. Germline CDR1 reads SGHTA; CDR2 reads FQGNSA. CDR3 sequence reads: CASSLALRREETQYF. CDR3 bases: TGTGCCAGCAGCTTAGCGTTGCGGCGAGAAGAGACCCAGTACTTC.

V usage is TRBV18 and J usage is TRBJ2-2; the match to TRBD1 covers 9 bases. This CDR3 region has 15 residues. Germline CDR1 and CDR2: KGHSH and LQKENI. The trim removed 4 bases at V and 4 bases at J, leaving 4 bases unmatched. CDR3 residues: CASSLGQGGTGELFF. The CDR3 nucleotides read TGTGCCAGCTCACTGGGACAGGGCGGCACCGGGGAGCTGTTTTTT.

The chain has TRBV6-5 and TRBJ2-2; the match to TRBD1 covers 8 bases. CDR1 and CDR2 (germline): MNHEY, SVGAGI. After removal of 10 bases from V and 5 bases from J, the junction contained 9 bases not matched to a gene. The CDR3 runs 14 residues. CDR3 sequence: CATQGASRTGELFF. Here the CDR3 DNA reads TGTGCCACCCAGGGGGCCTCGAGAACCGGGGAGCTGTTTTTT.

In this sample, this clone turned up many times. This sequence joins TRBV4-1 and TRBJ1-1; a weak D match, TRBD1 (6 bases). CDR3 length: 15 residues. Germline CDR1 reads MGHRA; CDR2 reads YSYEKL. Trimming pared 2 bases from V and 9 bases from J, leaving 19 bases between. CDR3 nucleotides: TGCGCCAGCAGCCAACCGGGGGGCAGGGGCCGGCAAGCTTTCTTT. It codes for CASSQPGGRGRQAFF.

The V gene is TRBV10-1, the J gene TRBJ2-1, with D tentatively TRBD1 (6 bases). The germline gives CDR1 WNHNN, CDR2 SYGVQD (reference sequence). CDR3 length: 16 residues. V was shortened by 6 bases and J by 0 bases, with 15 bases between the two germline ends. Written as DNA, the CDR3 is TGCGCCAGCAGCAAGGACAGAAGTAACTCCTACAATGAGCAGTTCTTC. This translates into CASSKDRSNSYNEQFF.

V gene TRBV19 combines with J gene TRBJ1-1; a possible D gene is TRBD1 (5 bases). Germline V gene lookup returns CDR1 LNHDA and CDR2 SQIVND (reference sequence). V shed 11 bases and J shed 0 bases, with 10 bases lying between them. The CDR3 covers 12 residues. This CDR3 is CAAGEVNTEAFF. As DNA, the CDR3 is TGTGCCGCGGGGGAGGTGAACACTGAAGCTTTCTTT.

This rearrangement joins TRBV15 to TRBJ1-1; TRBD1 aligns across 8 bases. In germline, CDR1 is LNHNV, CDR2 YYDKDF (reference sequence). The junction had 4 bases not matched to a gene; V was cut back by 0 bases and J by 1 base. This CDR3 region has 16 residues. The CDR3 coding sequence is TGTGCCACCAGCAGAGATCAGGGGGCGTGGAACACTGAAGCTTTCTTT. This gives the protein CATSRDQGAWNTEAFF.

This clone was recorded a few times. The CDR3, as DNA: TGTGCCACCAGTCTAGGCGGGGCGCACAATGAGCAGTTCTTC. Translation gives CATSLGGAHNEQFF. The V gene is TRBV24-1, the J gene TRBJ2-1; D may be TRBD2 (6 bases). With 6 bases removed from V and 5 bases from J, the gap between germline ends came to 13 bases. Germline V gene lookup returns CDR1 KGHDR and CDR2 SFDVKD. This CDR3 has 14 amino acids.

V gene TRBV2 combines with J gene TRBJ2-1; D is unresolved. V was shortened by 9 bases and J by 0 bases, with 15 bases between the two germline ends. This CDR3 contains 15 residues. Germline-derived CDR1 and CDR2 are SNHLY and FYNNEI. CDR3 region: CARGLAGSSYNEQFF. In nucleotides, the CDR3 is TGTGCCAGGGGTTTAGCCGGTAGCTCCTACAATGAGCAGTTCTTC.

This rearrangement joins TRBV24-1 to TRBJ2-3; 12 bases line up with TRBD1. The CDR3 runs 19 residues. Germline-derived CDR1 and CDR2 are KGHDR and SFDVKD. V was pared by 4 bases and J by 1 base, with 11 bases of the junction left unmatched. The CDR3 sequence is CATSDTGTGGEGRTDTQYF. CDR3 nucleotides: TGTGCCACCAGTGACACCGGGACAGGGGGCGAAGGACGCACAGATACGCAGTATTTT.

The V and J genes are TRBV19 and TRBJ1-5, with 7 bases aligning to TRBD1. The germline V gene encodes CDR1 LNHDA and CDR2 SQIVND (reference sequence). Unmatched junction bases numbered 7, after V lost 2 bases and J lost 6 bases. This CDR3 contains 15 residues. The DNA of the CDR3 is TGTGCCAGTAGTATATCCGAAGGGGGCCGTCAGCCCCAGCATTTT. Translating it yields CASSISEGGRQPQHF.

V gene TRBV2 combines with J gene TRBJ1-4; maybe TRBD1 (6 bases). Per the germline V gene, CDR1 is SNHLY and CDR2 is FYNNEI. The CDR3 has 14 amino acids. V gave up 7 bases and J gave up 5 bases, with 14 bases separating them. CDR3: CASKRDTYNEKLFF. In DNA, the CDR3 is TGTGCCAGCAAGCGGGACACCTACAATGAAAAACTGTTTTTT. The complete variable domain, with remaining parts taken from reference TRBV2 and TRBJ1-4, reads EPEVTQTPSHQVTQMGQEVILRCVPISNHLYFYWYRQILGQKVEFLVSFYNNEISEKSEIFDDQFSVERPDGSNFTLKIRSTKLEDSAMYFCASKRDTYNEKLFFGSGTQLSVL.

V is TRBV28 and J is TRBJ1-3; D unresolved. CDR1 and CDR2 (germline): MDHEN, SYDVKM. V was clipped by 2 bases and J by 0 bases, with 8 bases between them. CDR3 length: 15 residues. The CDR3 DNA is TGTGCCAGCAGTTTACCCCCAGTCTCTGGAAACACCATATATTTT. Residues: CASSLPPVSGNTIYF.